This record concerns one T cell receptor (beta chain) sequence. Its antigen is as yet unknown. This sample stems from a study of cytomegalovirus exposure and HLA in healthy donors. Study-wide results and caveats: Specific recognition of CMV antigens was confirmed in vitro for three chains (all CMV-associated). In an earlier analysis, most TCR beta V segments were productive about 87% or about 30% of the time.

Primers included in the PCR were 60 Vbeta and 13 Jbeta primers. Sequenced by immunoSEQ multiplex PCR; TCRdb stores in-frame clones only, minus some. The table includes about 120,000 clones, roughly 80% detected once. Germline V gives CDR1 SGHRS, CDR2 YFSETQ. The CDR3 has 16 residues. After removal of 8 bases from V and 1 base from J, the junction contained 13 bases not matched to a gene. The J gene is TRBJ2-3, the V gene TRBV5-1; 7 bases align to TRBD2. Sequencing input: PBMCs. The TCR was taken from a female donor in good health and CMV-seropositive. CDR3 sequence: CASYPGLAGRTDTQYF. CDR3 DNA: TGCGCCAGTTACCCTGGGTTAGCGGGTCGCACAGATACGCAGTATTTT.